A selection of T cell receptor beta chains follows, all from one sample in a study of blood T cell repertoires in COVID-19. Clones were sequenced by immunoSEQ multiplex PCR, and TCRdb holds only the in-frame ones, with some missing. The sample lists about 330,000 clones; roughly 84% were seen once. Sequenced sample: PBMCs or T cells enriched from blood (not recorded which). The receptor source for this set is a woman aged 25 to 39 who had recovered from COVID-19. The conserved cysteine and the conserved F or W are not part of the CDR3 here. The order of the fields is V gene, J gene, CDR3 protein.

V gene: TRBV28; J gene: TRBJ1-5; CDR3 protein: ASLQVSNQPQH
V gene: TRBV5-6; J gene: TRBJ1-5; CDR3 protein: ASSWPGRPHYSNQPQH
V gene: TRBV19; J gene: TRBJ1-2; CDR3 protein: ASSTEGQGTGGYT
V gene: TRBV5-4; J gene: TRBJ1-1; CDR3 protein: ASSPAAGPEAF
V gene: TRBV19; J gene: TRBJ2-5; CDR3 protein: ASSHLGTTETQY
V gene: TRBV7-2; J gene: TRBJ1-3; CDR3 protein: ASSPGTGVGGNTIY
V gene: TRBV4-3; J gene: TRBJ2-5; CDR3 protein: ASSQLTKIRQETQY
V gene: TRBV3-1/TRBV3-2; J gene: TRBJ1-2; CDR3 protein: ASSRQGKSGYT
V gene: TRBV19; J gene: TRBJ1-2; CDR3 protein: ASSTPGQSYGYT
V gene: TRBV5-5; J gene: TRBJ2-7; CDR3 protein: ASSLEPGISYEQY
V gene: TRBV28; J gene: TRBJ1-5; CDR3 protein: ASRLTGAQPQH
V gene: TRBV29-1; J gene: TRBJ1-1; CDR3 protein: STRGSSEAF
V gene: TRBV7-2; J gene: TRBJ1-5; CDR3 protein: ASSDLLNQPQH
V gene: TRBV19; J gene: TRBJ1-1; CDR3 protein: ATRLRDSLFMNTEAF
V gene: TRBV11-3; J gene: TRBJ1-5; CDR3 protein: ASSPGQGRQPQH
V gene: TRBV28; J gene: TRBJ1-5; CDR3 protein: ASTPPAGGPNQPQH
V gene: TRBV9; J gene: TRBJ1-2; CDR3 protein: ASSPDINYGYT
V gene: TRBV21-1; J gene: TRBJ1-2; CDR3 protein: ASSKGGARGLYGYT
V gene: TRBV28; J gene: TRBJ1-5; CDR3 protein: ASGGGQGAMVFNQPQH
V gene: TRBV10-3; J gene: TRBJ2-7; CDR3 protein: AISPRRRDSYEQY
V gene: TRBV2; J gene: TRBJ1-1; CDR3 protein: ASRRGITGGTEAF
V gene: TRBV13; J gene: TRBJ1-6; CDR3 protein: ASSLGQGAANSPLH
V gene: TRBV30; J gene: TRBJ1-6; CDR3 protein: AWRDTGPHSPLH
V gene: TRBV2; J gene: TRBJ2-2; CDR3 protein: ASSESRTRATGELF
V gene: TRBV5-6; J gene: TRBJ2-2; CDR3 protein: ASSLAGEETIGGELF
V gene: TRBV6-2/TRBV6-3; J gene: TRBJ2-3; CDR3 protein: ASSYFHTTDTQY
V gene: TRBV13; J gene: TRBJ2-7; CDR3 protein: ASRRGQGLYEQY
V gene: TRBV15; J gene: TRBJ1-2; CDR3 protein: ATSREVKGDYGYT
V gene: TRBV28; J gene: TRBJ1-6; CDR3 protein: ASSPLGGSPLH
V gene: TRBV28; J gene: TRBJ1-5; CDR3 protein: ASSFQDRASNQPQH
V gene: TRBV7-2; J gene: TRBJ2-7; CDR3 protein: ASSTHRAGEQY
V gene: TRBV19; J gene: TRBJ2-7; CDR3 protein: ASSIDRDHEQY
V gene: TRBV6-5; J gene: TRBJ1-6; CDR3 protein: ASSYSRDRASPLH
V gene: TRBV12-5; J gene: TRBJ2-3; CDR3 protein: ASGKGTSGSTDTQY
V gene: TRBV30; J gene: TRBJ2-7; CDR3 protein: AWSVLGPAGVSYEQY
V gene: TRBV11-2; J gene: TRBJ2-5; CDR3 protein: ASSLDRGALETQY
V gene: TRBV19; J gene: TRBJ1-5; CDR3 protein: ASSTTGGIQPQH
V gene: TRBV5-1; J gene: TRBJ1-2; CDR3 protein: ASSFQGGDYGYT
V gene: TRBV7-9; J gene: TRBJ1-6; CDR3 protein: ASSFTGTGNSPLH
V gene: TRBV28; J gene: TRBJ1-2; CDR3 protein: ASSFPDRAGYT
V gene: TRBV19; J gene: TRBJ2-5; CDR3 protein: ASRTHPGMEETQY
V gene: TRBV5-4; J gene: TRBJ2-3; CDR3 protein: ASSPLAGRGDTQY
V gene: TRBV29-1; J gene: TRBJ1-2; CDR3 protein: SVVIANYGYT
V gene: TRBV5-1; J gene: TRBJ2-7; CDR3 protein: ASSLAGGTGSYEQY
V gene: TRBV5-1; J gene: TRBJ2-7; CDR3 protein: ASSADRQGAINEQY
V gene: TRBV5-4; J gene: TRBJ2-2; CDR3 protein: ASGTTANTGELF
V gene: TRBV18; J gene: TRBJ2-3; CDR3 protein: ASSPRAVSISTDTQY
V gene: TRBV18; J gene: TRBJ2-3; CDR3 protein: ASSPNRGSTDTQY
V gene: TRBV5-4; J gene: TRBJ2-7; CDR3 protein: ASSFLNGGNEQY
V gene: TRBV3-1/TRBV3-2; J gene: TRBJ1-1; CDR3 protein: ASRRQGQGMKTEAF
V gene: TRBV7-6; J gene: TRBJ2-5; CDR3 protein: ASSLLAGAQSQY
V gene: TRBV27; J gene: TRBJ2-1; CDR3 protein: ASRGLAGGYEQF
V gene: TRBV5-1; J gene: TRBJ2-5; CDR3 protein: ASSLAGGGLQETQY